The source of this T cell receptor (beta chain) is a study of cytomegalovirus exposure and HLA in healthy donors. Trimming cost V 4 bases and J 6 bases, with 17 bases left between them. The CDR3 loop spans 15 amino acids. Germline CDR1 and CDR2: SGHTS and YDEGEE. Study-level points and caveats: No immune exposure information besides CMV serostatus was available. A later analysis found TCR association rates differed by HLA locus, highest for DRB1 and lowest for HLA-C. Investigators reported about 160 TCR beta chains as tied to cytomegalovirus.

Although they were nominally healthy when sampled, donors likely had unrecorded immune exposures. The PCR ran on 60 Vbeta and 13 Jbeta primers. TCRdb keeps only in-frame clones here, not all; method: immunoSEQ multiplex PCR. The sample shows a few hundred thousand clones, just under 85% of them seen only once. This clone has just a few counts. Its antigen is as yet unknown. Sequencing input: PBMCs. The chain employs TRBV5-8 and TRBJ2-4; a weak D match, TRBD1 (6 bases). This sequence was found in a woman aged 40 to 50 in good health and CMV-seronegative. This CDR3 is CASSPRQVARNIQYF. As DNA, the CDR3 is TGTGCCAGCAGCCCACGACAGGTGGCCCGAAACATTCAGTACTTC. Full variable domain (outside the CDR3, taken from reference TRBV5-8 and TRBJ2-4): EAGVTQSPTHLIKTRGQQATLRCSPISGHTSVYWYQQALGLGLQFLLWYDEGEERNRGNFPPRFSGRQFPNYSSELNVNALELEDSALYLCASSPRQVARNIQYFGAGTRLSVL.